What follows are 17 T cell receptor beta chains derived from one specimen sequenced in a study of blood T cell repertoires in COVID-19. Here immunoSEQ multiplex PCR was the method, and the copy in TCRdb shows in-frame clones only, minus some. Of around 250,000 clones listed, roughly 90% were seen once; the top ten hold around 1.9%. The sequencing input was peripheral blood. All receptors derive from a woman aged 55-69 years with COVID-19, enrolled during active disease.

V usage is TRBV7-2 and J usage is TRBJ1-4; possible D gene TRBD1, 6 bases. Trimming took 5 bases from V and 7 from J, leaving 17 bases between them. The CDR3 covers 15 residues. Per the germline V gene, CDR1 is SGHTA and CDR2 is FQGNSA. The CDR3 loop reads CASSPQGLFAEKLFF. CDR3 nucleotides: TGTGCCAGCAGCCCTCAGGGGCTCTTCGCTGAAAAACTGTTTTTT.

The genes are TRBV9 and TRBJ1-1, with D tentatively TRBD1 (6 bases). V dropped 3 bases and J dropped 0 bases, with 12 bases sitting between them. This CDR3 is built from 15 residues. Germline loops: CDR1 SGDLS, CDR2 YYNGEE. The CDR3 DNA follows: TGTGCCAGCAGCGCGTCCTACAGGGTGAACACTGAAGCTTTCTTT. Translating gives CASSASYRVNTEAFF.

The V call is TRBV19, the J call TRBJ1-2, with TRBD1 matching 7 bases. Germline V gene sequence: CDR1 LNHDA, CDR2 SQIVND (reference sequence). This CDR3 is 14 amino acids long. Trimming at V came to 4 bases and at J to 4 bases, leaving 6 bases not matched to a gene. CDR3 sequence: CASSTGQALYGYTF. The CDR3 DNA follows: TGTGCCAGTAGTACCGGACAGGCGCTCTATGGCTACACCTTC.

The gene calls are TRBV5-8 and TRBJ2-3; D possibly corresponds to TRBD1 (6 bases). V was pared by 3 bases and J by 6 bases, with 14 bases between. Germline V lookup: CDR1 SGHTS, CDR2 YDEGEE. The CDR3 contains 14 residues. This CDR3 is CASSYRTVSDTQYF. The CDR3 nucleotides read TGTGCCAGCAGCTACAGGACAGTCTCTGATACGCAGTATTTT.

This clone was recorded only once. The chain links TRBV27 to TRBJ1-3, with D unclear. V was clipped by 5 bases and J by 4 bases, with 9 bases between them. CDR3 size: 13 residues. From germline, CDR1 is MNHEY and CDR2 SMNVEV (reference sequence). Here the CDR3 DNA reads TGTGCCAGCAGTATCTGGGCGGGAAACACCATATATTTT. Translation gives CASSIWAGNTIYF.

A single count supports this clone. In DNA, the CDR3 is TGTGCCAGCTCCCCGCGAGGGGGCGAAGGCTACACCTTC. Encoded protein: CASSPRGGEGYTF. V gene TRBV7-2 combines with J gene TRBJ1-2, with 7 bases fitting TRBD1. The trim removed 8 bases at V and 8 bases at J, leaving 11 bases unmatched. This CDR3 spans 13 amino acids. Germline V lookup: CDR1 SGHTA, CDR2 FQGNSA.

The chain recombines TRBV7-3 with TRBJ1-1; perhaps TRBD1 as D (5 bases). Germline CDR1 and CDR2: SGHTA and FQGTGA. The V end was cut by 0 bases, the J end by 3 bases, with 8 bases between. The CDR3 totals 14 residues. The CDR3 DNA reads as TGTGCCAGCAGCTTAACATCCAGGGACACTGAAGCTTTCTTT. As protein: CASSLTSRDTEAFF.

The chain has TRBV27 and TRBJ2-7, with 10 bases identical to TRBD1. The CDR3 runs 15 residues. Germline trimming cut 5 bases from V and 4 bases from J; bases unmatched to any gene: 8. Germline assignment: CDR1 MNHEY and CDR2 SMNVEV (reference sequence). The CDR3 sequence is CASSLEDRGLYEQYF. In DNA form, the CDR3 reads TGTGCCAGCAGTCTTGAGGACAGGGGGTTGTACGAGCAGTACTTC.

The genes are TRBV7-9 and TRBJ1-1; TRBD1 is a possible D gene (6 bases). Germline-derived CDR1 and CDR2 are SEHNR and FQNEAQ (reference sequence). V lost 6 bases and J lost 1, with 18 bases in between. This CDR3 comprises 16 residues. For the CDR3, the DNA is TGTGCCAGCAGACCGCGGGGGGGCCAACCGAACACTGAAGCTTTCTTT. Amino acids: CASRPRGGQPNTEAFF.

The V and J genes are TRBV5-1 and TRBJ2-5; 7 bases line up with TRBD1. J was trimmed by 2 bases and V by 4 bases; bases with no gene match: 2. CDR1 SGHRS and CDR2 YFSETQ come from the germline V gene. The length of the CDR3 is 13 residues. Written as DNA, the CDR3 is TGCGCCAGCAGCACACAGGGGCAAGAGACCCAGTACTTC. Residues: CASSTQGQETQYF.

This clone turned up a few times. V gene TRBV29-1 combines with J gene TRBJ1-1; D possibly corresponds to TRBD1 (5 bases). Looked up from germline, CDR1 is SQVTM and CDR2 is ANQGSEA. V lost 4 bases, J lost 6 bases, and 18 bases lay in between. The length of the CDR3 is 14 residues. The CDR3 DNA is TGCAGCGTTGCCGGAGGGGCATCAATCGCTGAAGCTTTCTTT. It encodes CSVAGGASIAEAFF. Full variable domain (remainder filled in from reference TRBV29-1 and TRBJ1-1): SAVISQKPSRDICQRGTSLTIQCQVDSQVTMMFWYRQQPGQSLTLIATANQGSEATYESGFVIDKFPISRPNLTFSTLTVSNMSPEDSSIYLCSVAGGASIAEAFFGQGTRLTVV.

The rearrangement uses TRBV6-2 or TRBV6-3 and TRBJ1-5; D is undetermined. Trimming took off 0 bases at V and 3 bases at J, with 12 bases between the two ends. Per the germline V gene, CDR1 is MNHEY and CDR2 is SVGEGT. The CDR3 spans 16 residues. The CDR3 is CASSYSPTTPNQPQHF. CDR3 coding DNA: TGTGCCAGCAGTTACTCGCCAACAACCCCCAATCAGCCCCAGCATTTT.

Concerning this clone itself: One end of the junction is discordant with germline, which a read error may explain. The chain carries TRBV2 and TRBJ1-1; D is unresolved. Germline V gives CDR1 SNHLY, CDR2 FYNNEI. The CDR3 covers 14 residues. The CDR3 loop reads CASSPRAGNPEAFF. The CDR3 DNA reads TGTGCCAGCAGTCCTCGGGCGGGGAACCCTGAAGCTTTCTTT.

The chain couples TRBV3-1 (or the pseudogene TRBV3-2) to TRBJ1-5; D may be TRBD1 (6 bases). Trimming stripped 1 base from V and 3 bases from J, with 13 bases between. Germline CDR1 is LGHDT and CDR2 is YNNKEL (reference sequence). This CDR3 has 16 residues. In DNA form, the CDR3 reads TGTGCCAGCAGCCAAGGGGGGGGGCGGAACAATCAGCCCCAGCATTTT. This encodes CASSQGGGRNNQPQHF.

V usage is TRBV5-5 and J usage is TRBJ2-3, with 10 bases that match TRBD1. CDR3 length equals 15 residues. Germline values: CDR1 SGHKS, CDR2 YYEKEE (reference sequence). J lost 6 bases, V lost 0 bases, and 4 bases had no gene match. As DNA, the CDR3 is TGTGCCAGCAGCTTGGAGGGACAGGGGTTTGATACGCAGTATTTT. Translation: CASSLEGQGFDTQYF.

This chain joins TRBV7-9 and TRBJ2-1, with a possible D match to TRBD2 (6 bases). Germline loops: CDR1 SEHNR, CDR2 FQNEAQ (reference sequence). The CDR3 covers 15 residues. The V end was cut by 5 bases, the J end by 7 bases, with 18 bases between. Written as DNA, the CDR3 is TGTGCCAGCAGCCCGCGGGGCGCCCCGGGGAATGAGCAGTTCTTC. This encodes CASSPRGAPGNEQFF.

The gene calls are TRBV15 and TRBJ2-1; D perhaps matches TRBD2 (5 bases). The CDR3 covers 14 residues. V lost 0 bases and J 7 bases, leaving 10 bases between the germline ends. In germline, CDR1 is LNHNV, CDR2 YYDKDF (reference sequence). CDR3 in DNA: TGTGCCACCAGCAGAGATAGAGGGCCGAATGAGCAGTTCTTC. Protein sequence: CATSRDRGPNEQFF.